The 30 T cell receptor beta chains reported below all come from one sample, sequenced in a study of Ad26.COV2.S vaccination and SARS-CoV-2 variants. TCRdb's copy holds only in-frame clones and misses some; the assay was immunoSEQ multiplex PCR. The table lists 380,000 or so clones, about 88% of them singletons, with approximately 11% in the top ten. Treatment indicated: some 20 received Ad26.COV2.S at low or high dose, single or two shots; roughly 5 received placebo; per-sample allocation not given. Day 63 following the first vaccine or placebo injection was when the samples were taken. This sample comprised peripheral blood, obtained in a trial of Ad26.COV2.S vaccine versus placebo. These receptors were collected from a person aged 18-65 years who received the Ad26.COV2.S COVID-19 vaccine or a placebo.

In its sample, this clone was seen a few times. The V gene is TRBV3-1 (or the pseudogene TRBV3-2), the J gene TRBJ2-7, with 8 bases fitting TRBD1. The J segment lost 7 bases and the V segment lost 2 bases, leaving 7 bases of the junction unmatched. This CDR3 is 14 amino acids long. Germline-derived CDR1 and CDR2 are LGHDT and YNNKEL (reference sequence). Written as DNA, the CDR3 is TGTGCCAGCAGCCAATCCAGGGGGCCGGAGGAGCAGTACTTC. It codes for CASSQSRGPEEQYF.

The genes are TRBV6-2 or TRBV6-3 and TRBJ2-3; D not certain. There are 14 residues in the CDR3. Trimming shortened V by 5 bases and J by 5 bases, and 14 bases separated the two germline ends. CDR1 MNHEY and CDR2 SVGEGT come from the germline V gene. Here the CDR3 DNA reads TGTGCCAGCAGTAACCAGCTAAAGGTAGATACGCAGTATTTT. It codes for CASSNQLKVDTQYF.

The chain uses TRBV19 and TRBJ2-4, with D uncertain. Trimming cost V 4 bases and J 2 bases, with 6 bases left between them. CDR1 is LNHDA and CDR2 is SQIVND in the germline V gene (reference sequence). The CDR3 covers 13 residues. Here the CDR3 DNA reads TGTGCCAGTAGTACAAGTTCCAAAAACATTCAGTACTTC. The encoded protein is CASSTSSKNIQYF.

The rearrangement joins TRBV5-1 to TRBJ2-5; 7 bases are a match to TRBD2. Germline CDR1 is SGHRS and CDR2 is YFSETQ. The CDR3 loop spans 14 amino acids. Unmatched junction bases numbered 6, after V lost 2 bases and J lost 5 bases. CDR3 in amino acids: CASSFGGFRETQYF. CDR3 coding DNA: TGCGCCAGCAGCTTCGGGGGGTTTCGGGAGACCCAGTACTTC.

The CDR3 is CASSVGSLYNEQFF. The CDR3 bases are TGTGCCAGCAGCGTCGGTTCCCTCTACAATGAGCAGTTCTTC. The genes are TRBV3-1 (or the pseudogene TRBV3-2) and TRBJ2-1; D not certain. This CDR3 is built from 14 residues. The V end was cut by 5 bases, the J end by 3 bases, with 11 bases between. The germline CDR1 and CDR2 sequences are LGHDT and YNNKEL (reference sequence).

The rearrangement joins TRBV3-1 (or the pseudogene TRBV3-2) to TRBJ1-1; the D gene is possibly TRBD1 (5 bases). In germline, CDR1 is LGHDT, CDR2 YNNKEL (reference sequence). The CDR3 sequence is 14 residues long. Trimming removed 4 bases from V and 0 bases from J, with 9 bases in between. The CDR3 loop reads CASSLTAVNTEAFF. The CDR3 DNA is TGTGCCAGCAGCCTGACAGCAGTGAACACTGAAGCTTTCTTT.

With respect to this clone: Other DNA sequences in this sample translate to the same CDR3. The V call is TRBV20-1, the J call TRBJ2-1; D possibly matches TRBD1 or TRBD2 (5 bases each). The CDR3 loop spans 11 amino acids. Germline values: CDR1 DFQATT, CDR2 SNEGSKA (reference sequence). V was trimmed by 5 bases and J by 8 bases, leaving 10 bases between them. CDR3 sequence reads: CSAARGDEQFF. The CDR3 nucleotides read TGCAGTGCTGCGCGAGGGGATGAGCAGTTCTTC.

The chain joins TRBV28 to TRBJ2-1; D may correspond to TRBD1 or TRBD2 (5 bases each). Trimming took off 5 bases at V and 6 bases at J, with 17 bases between the two ends. This CDR3 contains 15 residues. CDR1 and CDR2 (germline): MDHEN, SYDVKM. CDR3 bases: TGTGCCAGCAGTCCGATGGGGGTAGCGTCCAATGAGCAGTTCTTC. This sequence encodes CASSPMGVASNEQFF.

The V gene is TRBV5-1, the J gene TRBJ1-1; D unresolved. The germline gives CDR1 SGHRS, CDR2 YFSETQ. V was cut by 2 bases and J by 1 base, with 12 bases left in between. The CDR3 is 15 residues long. The CDR3 DNA is TGCGCCAGCAGCTTAGAGCCCGCCGCGAACACTGAAGCTTTCTTT. Its translation is CASSLEPAANTEAFF. Filled out from reference TRBV5-1 and TRBJ1-1, the complete variable domain reads KAGVTQTPRYLIKTRGQQVTLSCSPISGHRSVSWYQQTPGQGLQFLFEYFSETQRNKGNFPGRFSGRQFSNSRSEMNVSTLELGDSALYLCASSLEPAANTEAFFGQGTRLTVV.

CDR3 nucleotide sequence: TGTGCCAGCAGCCCCCAACCGACTAGCGGCCCTGAGCAGTTCTTC. It translates to CASSPQPTSGPEQFF. The gene calls are TRBV7-2 and TRBJ2-1; the match to TRBD2 covers 9 bases. J was trimmed by 9 bases and V by 5 bases; bases with no gene match: 11. CDR3 length: 15 residues. CDR1 SGHTA and CDR2 FQGNSA come from the germline V gene.

The chain carries TRBV7-2 and TRBJ1-1; D gene unclear. The CDR3 sequence is 14 residues long. V was pared by 3 bases and J by 6 bases, with 14 bases between. Germline-derived CDR1 and CDR2 are SGHTA and FQGNSA. DNA of the CDR3: TGTGCCAGCAGCTTCCCAGGAGGGATCGCTGAAGCTTTCTTT. Residues: CASSFPGGIAEAFF. The variable domain in full, with the rest retrieved from reference TRBV7-2 and TRBJ1-1, is GAGVSQSPSNKVTEKGKDVELRCDPISGHTALYWYRQSLGQGLEFLIYFQGNSAPDKSGLPSDRFSAERTGGSVSTLTIQRTQQEDSAVYLCASSFPGGIAEAFFGQGTRLTVV.

This clone was seen a single time. The V call is TRBV28, the J call TRBJ1-1, with D maybe TRBD1 (5 bases). This CDR3 has 17 amino acids. Germline V CDR1 and CDR2: MDHEN, SYDVKM. V was trimmed by 5 bases and J by 1 base, leaving 20 bases between them. For the CDR3, the DNA is TGTGCCAGCAGTCTACGCTTGACCGACAGCTGGAACACTGAAGCTTTCTTT. The encoded protein is CASSLRLTDSWNTEAFF.

This clone was counted only a few times. The chain recombines TRBV30 with TRBJ2-7; no definite D call. This CDR3 has 14 amino acids. Trimming removed 3 bases at V and 2 bases at J, with 14 bases between. Germline V lookup: CDR1 GTSNPN, CDR2 SVGIG (reference sequence). CDR3 region: CAWRGAAATYEQYF. As DNA, the CDR3 is TGTGCCTGGAGGGGTGCTGCAGCCACCTACGAGCAGTACTTC.

On this clone itself: It may be a read error: a sequence one base away is much more abundant. The chain employs TRBV5-5 and TRBJ1-1, with a tentative D call TRBD1 (5 bases). The CDR3 contains 12 residues. Trimming removed 3 bases at V and 5 bases at J, with 8 bases between. Germline V gene sequence: CDR1 SGHKS, CDR2 YYEKEE (reference sequence). CDR3 in DNA: TGTGCCAGCAGCTGGGGGGGTACTGAAGCTTTCTTT. This gives the protein CASSWGGTEAFF.

This clone is a singleton in its sample. The genes are TRBV25-1 and TRBJ2-7; D not resolved. The CDR3 covers 8 residues. Germline loops: CDR1 MGHDK, CDR2 SYGVNS. Deletions cut 6 bases from V and 6 bases from J, with 0 bases between. CDR3: CASSEQYF. CDR3 DNA sequence: TGTGCCAGCAGCGAGCAGTACTTC.

V gene TRBV5-6 combines with J gene TRBJ1-4; D uncertain. The germline V and J ends were trimmed by 3 bases and 5 bases, with 14 bases remaining between them. Germline V gene sequence: CDR1 SGHDT, CDR2 YYEEEE. CDR3 length equals 15 residues. The CDR3 reads CASSSFVLLNEKLFF. Here the CDR3 DNA reads TGTGCCAGCAGCTCCTTTGTCTTACTCAATGAAAAACTGTTTTTT.

This clone has only a few counts. The V gene is TRBV25-1, the J gene TRBJ1-5, with 8 bases matching TRBD1. V gave up 1 base and J gave up 4 bases; unmatched junction bases: 6. This CDR3 is built from 16 residues. The germline gives CDR1 MGHDK, CDR2 SYGVNS. CDR3 amino acids: CASSESGRGQNQPQHF. CDR3 nucleotide sequence: TGTGCCAGCAGTGAATCTGGCAGGGGGCAAAATCAGCCCCAGCATTTT.

The CDR3: CASSLAVGQGSSGELFF. CDR3 sequence (DNA): TGTGCCAGCAGCTTAGCAGTGGGACAGGGCTCAAGCGGGGAGCTGTTTTTT. The rearrangement joins TRBV7-6 to TRBJ2-2; 9 nucleotides match TRBD1. The germline V gene has CDR1 SGHVS and CDR2 FNYEAQ. The trim removed 0 bases at V and 7 bases at J, leaving 9 bases unmatched. This CDR3 has 17 residues.

Concerning this clone: Germline is not matched at one junction end, which may reflect a read error. V and J are TRBV7-2 and TRBJ1-1, with 7 bases that match TRBD1. This CDR3 is 14 amino acids long. The V gene's germline CDR1 is SGHTA and CDR2 FQGNSA. The CDR3 DNA is TGTGCCAGCAGTTATGACAGGGCCAACATTGAAGCTTTCTTT. Its translation is CASSYDRANIEAFF.

J is TRBJ1-5 and V is TRBV5-5, with 9 bases that match TRBD1. The CDR3 has 14 amino acids. The germline CDR1 and CDR2 sequences are SGHKS and YYEKEE (reference sequence). Losses at the gene ends were 2 bases for V and 4 bases for J; bases not matched to a gene: 1. In DNA, the CDR3 is TGTGCCAGCAGCTTCGGGACAGGGAATCAGCCCCAGCATTTT. Amino acids: CASSFGTGNQPQHF.

This clone has just one count. This chain links TRBV5-1 with TRBJ1-6, with D uncertain. The ends were cut back, 4 bases at V and 1 base at J, with 12 bases in the middle. Germline loops: CDR1 SGHRS, CDR2 YFSETQ. The CDR3 consists of 16 residues. The CDR3 reads CASSVTAGSYNSPLHF. The CDR3 DNA is TGCGCCAGCAGCGTGACGGCAGGATCCTATAATTCACCCCTCCACTTT.

The chain has TRBV7-2 and TRBJ2-5; the match to TRBD2 covers 10 bases. The CDR3 contains 15 residues. CDR1 and CDR2 from the germline V gene are SGHTA and FQGNSA. After removal of 5 bases from V and 3 bases from J, the junction contained 6 bases not matched to a gene. The CDR3 DNA is TGTGCCAGCAGCCCAGGCGGGACTAGCGAAGAGACCCAGTACTTC. This codes for CASSPGGTSEETQYF. The full variable domain, its missing parts supplied by reference TRBV7-2 and TRBJ2-5, is GAGVSQSPSNKVTEKGKDVELRCDPISGHTALYWYRQSLGQGLEFLIYFQGNSAPDKSGLPSDRFSAERTGGSVSTLTIQRTQQEDSAVYLCASSPGGTSEETQYFGPGTRLLVL.

The chain links TRBV18 to TRBJ2-1, with a weak D call TRBD1 (6 bases). CDR1 KGHSH and CDR2 LQKENI come from the germline V gene. The V gene lost 6 bases and the J gene lost 5 bases, with 14 bases spanning the gap. This CDR3 spans 14 amino acids. The CDR3: CASSEGGWDNEQFF. CDR3 coding DNA: TGTGCCAGCTCCGAAGGGGGTTGGGACAATGAGCAGTTCTTC.

CDR3 nucleotide sequence: TGTGCCCACATGGAGCGATCAACAGAGAGCACAGATACGCAGTATTTT. Its translation is CAHMERSTESTDTQYF. The chain employs TRBV19 and TRBJ2-3; D not resolved. CDR3 length: 16 residues. In germline, CDR1 is LNHDA, CDR2 SQIVND (reference sequence). Deletions cut 11 bases from V and 0 bases from J, with 21 bases between.

The chain is built from TRBV6-2 or TRBV6-3 and TRBJ1-2; 7 nucleotides agree with TRBD1. From germline, CDR1 is MNHEY and CDR2 SVGEGT. V was clipped by 5 bases and J by 6 bases; unmatched bases: 3. This CDR3 region has 12 residues. The CDR3 sequence: CASSPTGNGYTF. CDR3 coding DNA: TGTGCCAGCAGTCCGACAGGGAATGGCTACACCTTC.

V gene TRBV6-5 combines with J gene TRBJ1-2, with D tentatively TRBD1 (6 bases). The V end lost 5 bases, the J end lost 8 bases, and 12 bases lay between the germline ends. The CDR3 is made up of 12 amino acids. Germline V lookup: CDR1 MNHEY, CDR2 SVGAGI. The CDR3 sequence is CASSQDQGGYTF. The CDR3 DNA reads as TGTGCCAGCAGTCAGGACCAGGGGGGCTACACCTTC.

The chain is built from TRBV6-5 and TRBJ1-1; D not certain. Germline V gene sequence: CDR1 MNHEY, CDR2 SVGAGI. With 7 bases removed from V and 1 base from J, the gap between germline ends came to 10 bases. The CDR3 has 13 amino acids. The CDR3 loop reads CASKFWRNTEAFF. CDR3 sequence (DNA): TGTGCCAGCAAGTTTTGGAGGAACACTGAAGCTTTCTTT.

The chain carries TRBV10-3 and TRBJ2-7; 7 positions match TRBD1. The CDR3 runs to 13 residues. Germline CDR1 ENHRY, CDR2 SYGVKD. The trim removed 2 bases at V and 5 bases at J, leaving 3 bases unmatched. CDR3 bases: TGTGCCATCAGTGAGGCAGACAGGGACGAGCAGTACTTC. Translating gives CAISEADRDEQYF.

This clone was counted only a few times. The chain uses TRBV18 and TRBJ1-2; 10 bases fit TRBD1. The CDR3 extends over 16 amino acids. V was pared by 5 bases and J by 8 bases, with 14 bases of the junction left unmatched. Germline V gene sequence: CDR1 KGHSH, CDR2 LQKENI. The CDR3 reads CASSSSGTGALRGYTF. The CDR3 DNA reads as TGTGCCAGCTCATCCTCCGGGACAGGGGCTTTGAGGGGCTACACCTTC. Supplemented by reference TRBV18 and TRBJ1-2, the full variable domain reads NAGVMQNPRHLVRRRGQEARLRCSPMKGHSHVYWYRQLPEEGLKFMVYLQKENIIDESGMPKERFSAEFPKEGPSILRIQQVVRGDSAAYFCASSSSGTGALRGYTFGSGTRLTVV.

The chain carries TRBV7-9 and TRBJ1-2, with 8 bases aligning to TRBD1. Trimming at V came to 4 bases and at J to 5 bases, leaving 6 bases not matched to a gene. Germline V gene lookup returns CDR1 SEHNR and CDR2 FQNEAQ (reference sequence). The CDR3 consists of 14 residues. The CDR3 DNA follows: TGTGCCAGCAGCTCAGGGGGCTCGGGGTATGGCTACACCTTC. Translation: CASSSGGSGYGYTF.